This TCR beta chain originates from a study of CD8 T cells in Susac syndrome. The RNA, 0.5 to 1 ug, was put through reverse transcription using random hexamers. TCRdb analysed the immunoSEQ multiplex PCR reads with MiXCR anew, one entry per CDR3 protein. The data hold 250,000 to 350,000 distinct CDR3 sequences, with 85% observed a single time. The CDR3 is 17 residues long. Germline lookup yields CDR1 SGDLS and CDR2 YYNGEE. J was trimmed by 5 bases and V by 4 bases; bases with no gene match: 12. This clonotype was found once. Specimen: CD8+ T cells from PBMCs. The rearrangement links TRBV9 to TRBJ2-1, with 10 positions matching TRBD2. The TCR originated in a human donor with multiple sclerosis. The CDR3 here is CASSLPSGTSDHNEQFF. CDR3 in DNA: TGTGCCAGCAGCCTTCCCTCGGGGACTAGCGACCACAATGAGCAGTTCTTC.